A selection of T cell receptor beta chains follows, all from one sample in a study of blood T cell repertoires in COVID-19. The method was immunoSEQ multiplex PCR; TCRdb's version includes in-frame clones alone and lacks a portion of them. The sample yields around 95,000 clones, 90% to 95% seen once. The source material was peripheral blood. The receptors were gathered from a man aged 50-60 years with active COVID-19. CDR3s include the opening cysteine and the closing phenylalanine or tryptophan. A D gene is named only where the DNA matches it firmly. Rows may omit the clone size; those that give it use once, few, many or a size class.

>TRBJ2-3|NA|TRBV11-3|NA
TGTGCCAGCAGCTTAACCGGAGGTAGTTCAGATACGCAGTATTTT
CASSLTGGSSDTQYF
>TRBJ2-1|NA|TRBV6-1|TRBD2
TGTGCCAGCAGTGAACGGAAGAGACTAGCGGGACAAAACAATGAGCAGTTCTTC
CASSERKRLAGQNNEQFF
>TRBJ1-3|NA|TRBV7-2|NA
TGTGCCAGCAGCCCAGGACAGGGAAACACCATATATTTT
CASSPGQGNTIYF
>TRBJ2-7|NA|TRBV25-1|TRBD1
TGTGCCAGGGTCGACAGGGTTCTATGCTACGAGCAGTACTTC
CARVDRVLCYEQYF
>TRBJ1-2|NA|TRBV6-5|NA
TGTGCCAGCAGGTCGCGGGGGACACCTAACTATGGCTACACCTTC
CASRSRGTPNYGYTF
>TRBJ2-3|NA|TRBV29-1|TRBD2
TGCAGCGTTGGACGGGGGGGGATCACAGATACGCAGTATTTT
CSVGRGGITDTQYF
>TRBJ2-3|NA|TRBV5-1|TRBD2
TGCGCCAGCAGCTTTAGCGGGGCCACAGATACGCAGTATTTT
CASSFSGATDTQYF
>TRBJ2-1|NA|TRBV13|NA
TGTGCCAGCAGCTTATCCGCCAGCGTGATTTTGAATGAGCAGTTCTTC
CASSLSASVILNEQFF
>TRBJ2-1|NA|TRBV5-1|TRBD2
TGCGCCAGCAGCACCGGGACTAGCGGGGGCCATGAGCAGTTCTTC
CASSTGTSGGHEQFF
>TRBJ2-3|NA|TRBV6-4|TRBD1
TGTGCCAGCAGTCGACAGGGCACTAGCACAGATACGCAGTATTTT
CASSRQGTSTDTQYF
>TRBJ2-3|NA|TRBV5-1|TRBD2
TGCGCCAGCAGCTTGCCTAGCGGGGGGCTGAGCACAGATACGCAGTATTTT
CASSLPSGGLSTDTQYF
>TRBJ1-1|NA|TRBV6-5|NA
TGTGCCAGCAGCACTGAGGGATCTACTGAAGCTTTCTTT
CASSTEGSTEAFF
>TRBJ2-5|few|TRBV6-1|NA
TGTGCCAGCAGTGAAGGGGGGCAGGGACGAAGAGAGACCCAGTACTTC
CASSEGGQGRRETQYF
>TRBJ1-3|NA|TRBV9|NA
TGTGCCAGCAGCGTAGGGCCGTCTGGAAACACCATATATTTT
CASSVGPSGNTIYF
>TRBJ2-1|NA|TRBV19|TRBD2
TGTGCCAGTGGGACTACATCCTCTCACAATGAGCAGTTCTTC
CASGTTSSHNEQFF
>TRBJ1-2|NA|TRBV4-1|TRBD1
TGCGCCAGCAGCCAAGATCATAAGGGGGCTTTTGGCTACACCTTC
CASSQDHKGAFGYTF
>TRBJ2-1|NA|TRBV5-1|NA
TGCGCCAGCGGGGCCTGGGGAGGCTCCTACAATGAGCAGTTCTTC
CASGAWGGSYNEQFF
>TRBJ1-4|NA|TRBV19|NA
TGTGCCAGTAGCACCCATTCGCGGGCAACTAATGAAAAACTGTTTTTT
CASSTHSRATNEKLFF
>TRBJ1-2|NA|TRBV11-2|TRBD1
TGTGCCAGCAGCCTAGAGGGACAGTTCGCCTATGGCTACACCTTC
CASSLEGQFAYGYTF
>TRBJ2-5|NA|TRBV2|TRBD1
TGTGCCAGCAGTGAGAGGACAGGGAGAACTGGAGAGACCCAGTACTTC
CASSERTGRTGETQYF
>TRBJ1-6|NA|TRBV18|TRBD1
TGTGCCAGCTCACAGCAGGGGGCGACCTATAATTCACCCCTCCACTTT
CASSQQGATYNSPLHF